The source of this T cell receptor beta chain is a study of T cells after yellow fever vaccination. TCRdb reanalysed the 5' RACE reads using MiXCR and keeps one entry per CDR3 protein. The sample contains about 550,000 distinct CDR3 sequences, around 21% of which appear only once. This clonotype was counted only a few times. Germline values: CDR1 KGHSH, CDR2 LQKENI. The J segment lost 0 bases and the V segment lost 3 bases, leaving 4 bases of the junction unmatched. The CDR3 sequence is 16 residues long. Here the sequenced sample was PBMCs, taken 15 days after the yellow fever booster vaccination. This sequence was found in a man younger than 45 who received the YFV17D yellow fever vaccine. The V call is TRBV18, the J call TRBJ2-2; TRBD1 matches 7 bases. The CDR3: CASSPGTETNTGELFF. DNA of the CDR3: TGTGCCAGCTCACCGGGGACAGAGACGAACACCGGGGAGCTGTTTTTT.